Following are 27 T cell receptor beta chains from one sample sequenced in a study of CD8+ T cells in alopecia areata. Extracted RNA was reverse transcribed, and the resulting cDNA served as sequencing template. The method was immunoSEQ multiplex PCR; TCRdb's version includes in-frame clones alone and lacks a portion of them. The sample lists roughly 150,000 clones; 50% to 60% were seen once. The specimen was CD4+ T cells sorted from blood. Source of these receptors: a human donor in good health.

The gene calls are TRBV29-1 and TRBJ2-1; D not certain. Trimming removed 5 bases from V and 5 bases from J, with 13 bases in between. The length of the CDR3 is 13 residues. Germline CDR1 SQVTM, CDR2 ANQGSEA. The CDR3, as DNA: TGCAGCGTTAGTAGCTCCGTAAACAATGAGCAGTTCTTC. It yields the protein CSVSSSVNNEQFF.

The chain uses TRBV28 and TRBJ2-1; 8 nucleotides line up with TRBD1. The ends lost 2 bases at V and 5 bases at J; junction bases unmatched: 2. The length of the CDR3 is 14 residues. Germline assignment: CDR1 MDHEN and CDR2 SYDVKM. Written as DNA, the CDR3 is TGTGCCAGCAGTTTAGCAGGGGGCGACAATGAGCAGTTCTTC. Translating gives CASSLAGGDNEQFF.

The chain recombines TRBV5-1 with TRBJ2-5; either TRBD1 or TRBD2 may fit D (6 bases each). The germline V gene has CDR1 SGHRS and CDR2 YFSETQ. Deletions cut 4 bases from V and 2 bases from J, with 15 bases between. This CDR3 is built from 15 residues. This chain's CDR3 is CASSRGGTKQETQYF. The CDR3 DNA is TGCGCCAGCAGCCGGGGCGGGACAAAGCAAGAGACCCAGTACTTC.

CDR3 in DNA: TGCGCCAGCAGCCCCTCGCGGACTAGCGGTCCCAGTCCCCCAGATACGCAGTATTTT. Translation: CASSPSRTSGPSPPDTQYF. The chain is built from TRBV5-1 and TRBJ2-3, with 10 positions matching TRBD2. Germline-derived CDR1 and CDR2 are SGHRS and YFSETQ. V trimming: 4 bases; J trimming: 4 bases; junction bases outside the gene matches: 18. The CDR3 runs 19 residues.

J is TRBJ2-2 and V is TRBV28; D uncertain. Germline assignment: CDR1 MDHEN and CDR2 SYDVKM. There are 15 residues in the CDR3. With 6 bases removed from V and 1 base from J, the gap between germline ends came to 12 bases. The CDR3 bases are TGTGCCAGCAGGGAATGGAGTGGGAACACCGGGGAGCTGTTTTTT. Residues: CASREWSGNTGELFF. The full variable domain, with the rest looked up from reference TRBV28 and TRBJ2-2, is DVKVTQSSRYLVKRTGEKVFLECVQDMDHENMFWYRQDPGLGLRLIYFSYDVKMKEKGDIPEGYSVSREKKERFSLILESASTNQTSMYLCASREWSGNTGELFFGEGSRLTVL.

A single count supports this clone. The rearrangement uses TRBV2 and TRBJ2-2, with a possible D match to TRBD1 (6 bases). With 4 bases removed from V and 5 bases from J, the gap between germline ends came to 8 bases. The V gene's germline CDR1 is SNHLY and CDR2 FYNNEI. The CDR3 has 13 amino acids. CDR3 DNA sequence: TGTGCCAGCAGTGTACAGGGAACCGGGGAGCTGTTTTTT. The encoded protein is CASSVQGTGELFF.

This clone has just a few counts. The chain links TRBV5-1 to TRBJ2-3, with TRBD1 as a possible D gene (6 bases). The CDR3 sequence is 14 residues long. CDR1 and CDR2 from the germline V gene are SGHRS and YFSETQ. V lost 2 bases to trimming and J lost 0 bases, with 7 bases between them. The CDR3 DNA sequence: TGCGCCAGCAGCTTACAGGGTAGCACAGATACGCAGTATTTT. Translated: CASSLQGSTDTQYF.

This chain joins TRBV29-1 and TRBJ2-1, with unresolved D. The CDR3 contains 12 residues. In germline, CDR1 is SQVTM, CDR2 ANQGSEA. Trimming stripped 7 bases from V and 9 bases from J, with 16 bases between. For the CDR3, the DNA is TGCAGCGGAAGGATGCCGGCCCGTGAGCAGTTCTTC. Its translation: CSGRMPAREQFF.

This chain uses TRBV6-5 with TRBJ2-3, with no clear D. Trimming took 5 bases from V and 7 from J, leaving 7 bases between them. Per the germline V gene, CDR1 is MNHEY and CDR2 is SVGAGI. The CDR3 spans 11 residues. The CDR3 coding sequence is TGTGCCAGCAGTACCTCCTATACGCAGTATTTT. It is translated as CASSTSYTQYF.

The CDR3 DNA follows: TGTGCCAGCAGCCAGGACCTGGGGCAGGGGATGCCCCAGTACTTC. Its protein is CASSQDLGQGMPQYF. The chain links TRBV4-2 to TRBJ2-5, with D perhaps matching TRBD1 (6 bases). From germline, CDR1 is LGHNA and CDR2 YNFKEQ. V was trimmed by 3 bases and J by 9 bases, leaving 20 bases between them. The CDR3 contains 15 residues.

This clone was seen a few times. This chain joins TRBV7-9 and TRBJ2-7, with D possibly TRBD2 on 6 matching bases. The CDR3 is 15 residues long. Germline V gene lookup returns CDR1 SEHNR and CDR2 FQNEAQ (reference sequence). Trimming took off 7 bases at V and 3 bases at J, with 19 bases between the two ends. The CDR3 region has the DNA TGTGCCAGCAACCCGGGCGGCGGGAATCGCTACGAGCAGTACTTC. This gives the protein CASNPGGGNRYEQYF.

The chain recombines TRBV6-5 with TRBJ1-4, with D perhaps TRBD1 (5 bases). CDR3 length: 14 residues. Germline CDR1 reads MNHEY; CDR2 reads SVGAGI. With 1 base removed from V and 4 bases from J, the gap between germline ends came to 7 bases. The CDR3 is CASSYYRFNEKLFF. CDR3 coding DNA: TGTGCCAGCAGTTACTACAGGTTTAATGAAAAACTGTTTTTT.

The rearrangement links TRBV5-1 to TRBJ1-1; D remains unclear. V was trimmed by 4 bases and J by 3 bases, leaving 28 bases between them. Germline V gives CDR1 SGHRS, CDR2 YFSETQ. This CDR3 has 19 amino acids. CDR3 DNA sequence: TGCGCCAGCAGCCTGGCAGTGGGAGGCTATATTCTCGCGGACACTGAAGCTTTCTTT. This sequence encodes CASSLAVGGYILADTEAFF.

V is TRBV19 and J is TRBJ2-5; D call uncertain. V was clipped by 8 bases and J by 0 bases, with 19 bases between them. Germline loops: CDR1 LNHDA, CDR2 SQIVND (reference sequence). The CDR3 is made up of 16 amino acids. CDR3 in amino acids: CASSQYGLGNQETQYF. The CDR3 nucleotides read TGTGCCAGTTCCCAGTACGGTCTGGGCAACCAAGAGACCCAGTACTTC.

Remarks on this clone: Other DNA sequences within the sample encode an identical CDR3. This chain uses TRBV2 with TRBJ1-5; 9 positions agree with TRBD1. With V trimmed by 9 bases and J by 3 bases, 3 bases remained unmatched. The CDR3 sequence is 13 residues long. The V gene's germline CDR1 is SNHLY and CDR2 FYNNEI. The CDR3 spells CASRDRVNQPQHF. CDR3 DNA: TGTGCCAGTAGGGACAGGGTCAATCAGCCCCAGCATTTT.

The gene calls are TRBV30 and TRBJ1-1, with D perhaps matching TRBD1 (5 bases). The V gene lost 3 bases and the J gene lost 7 bases, with 12 bases spanning the gap. The germline V gene encodes CDR1 GTSNPN and CDR2 SVGIG (reference sequence). CDR3 length equals 12 residues. The CDR3 sequence: CAWRIDSIEAFF. As DNA, the CDR3 is TGTGCCTGGAGGATTGACAGTATTGAAGCTTTCTTT.

J is TRBJ2-5 and V is TRBV20-1; no reliable D call. Germline assignment: CDR1 DFQATT and CDR2 SNEGSKA (reference sequence). This CDR3 comprises 11 residues. CDR3 coding DNA: TGCAAAGGCGCGTTTCTCGAGACCCAGTACTTC. This sequence encodes CKGAFLETQYF.

The CDR3 sequence is CSVEVLSWDTDTQYF. The CDR3 region has the DNA TGCAGCGTTGAAGTTTTATCTTGGGACACAGATACGCAGTATTTT. The chain recombines TRBV29-1 with TRBJ2-3; D unresolved. The CDR3 contains 15 residues. V was pared by 1 base and J by 2 bases, with 13 bases between. CDR1 and CDR2 from the germline V gene are SQVTM and ANQGSEA.

In its sample, this clone was seen a few times. The V call is TRBV30, the J call TRBJ1-1, with 8 bases aligning to TRBD1. From germline, CDR1 is GTSNPN and CDR2 SVGIG (reference sequence). CDR3 length equals 11 residues. Unmatched junction bases numbered 4, after V lost 2 bases and J lost 11 bases. Here the CDR3 reads CAWSQQGEAFF. The CDR3 nucleotides are TGTGCCTGGAGTCAACAGGGGGAGGCTTTCTTT.

This chain uses TRBV29-1 with TRBJ1-2, with TRBD1 matching 7 bases. The CDR3 sequence is 13 residues long. Germline CDR1 is SQVTM and CDR2 is ANQGSEA. The V gene end was trimmed by 6 bases and the J gene end by 5 bases; junction bases not matched to a gene: 9. This chain's CDR3 is CSVPTEGAYGYTF. DNA for the CDR3: TGCAGCGTCCCGACCGAGGGGGCTTATGGCTACACCTTC.

V gene TRBV27 combines with J gene TRBJ1-1, with no clear D. Looked up from germline, CDR1 is MNHEY and CDR2 is SMNVEV (reference sequence). This CDR3 is 12 amino acids long. The ends were cut back, 6 bases at V and 1 base at J, with 6 bases in the middle. The DNA for the CDR3 is TGTGCCAGCAGCGTACGGAACACTGAAGCTTTCTTT. The encoded protein is CASSVRNTEAFF.

J is TRBJ2-2 and V is TRBV28, with 7 bases fitting TRBD2. V lost 6 bases and J lost 2; bases outside the gene matches: 6. CDR1 and CDR2 (germline): MDHEN, SYDVKM. The CDR3 has 15 residues. CDR3 residues: CASRKGLGNTGELFF. CDR3 DNA sequence: TGTGCCAGCAGGAAAGGACTAGGCAACACCGGGGAGCTGTTTTTT.

The V call is TRBV7-9, the J call TRBJ2-5; D perhaps matches TRBD1 (6 bases). This CDR3 comprises 13 residues. Germline lookup yields CDR1 SEHNR and CDR2 FQNEAQ (reference sequence). V gave up 5 bases and J gave up 5 bases, with 12 bases separating them. The chain's CDR3 is CASSPTGIETQYF. The CDR3 nucleotides read TGTGCCAGCAGCCCTACAGGGATCGAGACCCAGTACTTC.

The chain recombines TRBV29-1 with TRBJ1-1, with D possibly matching TRBD1 (6 bases). Trimming shortened V by 7 bases and J by 1 base, and 13 bases separated the two germline ends. CDR3 length equals 13 residues. Germline V gene lookup returns CDR1 SQVTM and CDR2 ANQGSEA. This CDR3 is CSAHRTANTEAFF. CDR3 bases: TGCAGCGCCCACCGGACAGCGAACACTGAAGCTTTCTTT.

This rearrangement joins TRBV5-1 to TRBJ2-7; 9 positions match TRBD1. Trimming took 0 bases from V and 5 from J; bases not matched to a gene: 3. CDR1 SGHRS and CDR2 YFSETQ come from the germline V gene. The CDR3 is 14 amino acids. The CDR3 protein is CASSLVQGANEQYF. DNA of the CDR3: TGCGCCAGCAGCTTGGTACAGGGGGCGAACGAGCAGTACTTC. Combining the CDR3 with reference TRBV5-1 and TRBJ2-7 gives the whole variable domain KAGVTQTPRYLIKTRGQQVTLSCSPISGHRSVSWYQQTPGQGLQFLFEYFSETQRNKGNFPGRFSGRQFSNSRSEMNVSTLELGDSALYLCASSLVQGANEQYFGPGTRLTVT.

The chain couples TRBV29-1 to TRBJ2-5; D unclear. The V gene's germline CDR1 is SQVTM and CDR2 ANQGSEA. The CDR3 length is 12 residues. Trimming left V 3 bases short and J 4 bases short, with 9 bases between. The CDR3 region has the DNA TGCAGCGTTGAGTTAGTTGGAGAGACCCAGTACTTC. This gives the protein CSVELVGETQYF.

Only a few counts were recorded for this clone. CDR3 coding DNA: TGTGCCAGCGGCTGGAACGGCAATCAGCCCCAGCATTTT. Translated, it gives CASGWNGNQPQHF. V gene TRBV2 combines with J gene TRBJ1-5, with D uncertain. From germline, CDR1 is SNHLY and CDR2 FYNNEI. With 8 bases removed from V and 2 bases from J, the gap between germline ends came to 10 bases. The CDR3 extends over 13 amino acids.